These 5 T cell receptor beta chains were all obtained from the same sample, sequenced in a study of blood T cell repertoires in COVID-19. Measured with immunoSEQ multiplex PCR; TCRdb has only the in-frame clones, and not every one. Of roughly 250,000 clones listed, roughly 84% are singletons. The specimen was peripheral blood. The origin of the receptors is a person aged 70 to 85 with COVID-19, enrolled during active disease.

V usage is TRBV12-3 or TRBV12-4 and J usage is TRBJ1-1; possible D gene TRBD1, 6 bases. The length of the CDR3 is 13 residues. V lost 4 bases to trimming and J lost 4 bases, with 10 bases between them. CDR3 nucleotides: TGTGCCAGCAGTTCGCAGGGGAGCACTGAAGCTTTCTTT. Translation: CASSSQGSTEAFF.

Remarks on this clone: The identical CDR3 is also encoded by other nucleotide sequences in the sample. V gene TRBV19 combines with J gene TRBJ1-5, with TRBD1 identical over 10 bases. The V and J ends lost 6 bases and 7 bases, in that order; junction bases with no gene match: 6. This CDR3 has 14 residues. Looked up from germline, CDR1 is LNHDA and CDR2 is SQIVND (reference sequence). The CDR3 DNA follows: TGTGCCAGTAGCACGACAGGGGGCGGCCAGCCCCAGCATTTT. Its protein product is CASSTTGGGQPQHF.

The chain recombines TRBV2 with TRBJ2-3; 12 bases are a match to TRBD2. Germline-derived CDR1 and CDR2 are SNHLY and FYNNEI. There are 14 residues in the CDR3. Germline trimming cut 6 bases from V and 4 bases from J; bases unmatched to any gene: 2. The CDR3 DNA is TGTGCCAGCAGGGGACTAGCGGGTGCAGATACGCAGTATTTT. Protein sequence: CASRGLAGADTQYF.

This clone was picked up a small number of times. The genes are TRBV29-1 and TRBJ1-1; D remains unclear. The germline V gene has CDR1 SQVTM and CDR2 ANQGSEA. The CDR3 contains 13 residues. The CDR3, as DNA: TGCACCATCACAGAGATTCTGAACACTGAAGCTTTCTTT. It translates to CTITEILNTEAFF.

CDR3 in DNA: TGTGCCAGCAGCTCCGACAGGGATCGCACAGATACGCAGTATTTT. Translation gives CASSSDRDRTDTQYF. The chain combines TRBV7-9 with TRBJ2-3; 7 bases agree with TRBD1. The CDR3 has 15 amino acids. Germline lookup yields CDR1 SEHNR and CDR2 FQNEAQ (reference sequence). Germline trimming cut 4 bases from V and 1 base from J; bases unmatched to any gene: 5.